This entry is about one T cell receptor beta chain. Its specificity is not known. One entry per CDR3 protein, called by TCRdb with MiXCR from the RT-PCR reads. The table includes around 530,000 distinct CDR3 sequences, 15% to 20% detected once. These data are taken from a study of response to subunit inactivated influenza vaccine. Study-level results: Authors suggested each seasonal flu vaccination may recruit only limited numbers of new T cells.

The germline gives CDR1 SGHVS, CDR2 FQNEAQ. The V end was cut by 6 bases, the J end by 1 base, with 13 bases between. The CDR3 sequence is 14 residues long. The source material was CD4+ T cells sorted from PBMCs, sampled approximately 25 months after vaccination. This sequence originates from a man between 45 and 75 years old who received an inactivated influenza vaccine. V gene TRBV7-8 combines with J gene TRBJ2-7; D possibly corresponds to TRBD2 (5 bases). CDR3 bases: TGTGCCAGCAGTCAGCGGCGGATATCCTACGAGCAGTACTTC. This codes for CASSQRRISYEQYF. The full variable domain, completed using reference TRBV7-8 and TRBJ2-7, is GAGVSQSPRYKVAKRGQDVALRCDPISGHVSLFWYQQALGQGPEFLTYFQNEAQLDKSGLPSDRFFAERPEGSVSTLKIQRTQQEDSAVYLCASSQRRISYEQYFGPGTRLTVT.